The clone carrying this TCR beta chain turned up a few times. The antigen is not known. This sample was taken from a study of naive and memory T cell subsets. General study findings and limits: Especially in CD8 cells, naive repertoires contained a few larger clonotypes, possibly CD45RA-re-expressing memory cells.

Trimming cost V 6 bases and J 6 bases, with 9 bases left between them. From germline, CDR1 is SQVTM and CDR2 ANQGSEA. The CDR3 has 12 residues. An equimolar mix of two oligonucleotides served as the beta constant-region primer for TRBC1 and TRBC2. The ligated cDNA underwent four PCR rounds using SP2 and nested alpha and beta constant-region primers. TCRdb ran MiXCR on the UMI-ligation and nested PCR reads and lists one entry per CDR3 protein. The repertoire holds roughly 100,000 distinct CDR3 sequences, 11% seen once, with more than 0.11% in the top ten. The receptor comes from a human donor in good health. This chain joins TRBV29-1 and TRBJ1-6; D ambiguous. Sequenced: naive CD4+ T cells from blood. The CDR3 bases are TGCAGCGTGTCAGAGGTTAATTCACCCCTCCACTTT. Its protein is CSVSEVNSPLHF.